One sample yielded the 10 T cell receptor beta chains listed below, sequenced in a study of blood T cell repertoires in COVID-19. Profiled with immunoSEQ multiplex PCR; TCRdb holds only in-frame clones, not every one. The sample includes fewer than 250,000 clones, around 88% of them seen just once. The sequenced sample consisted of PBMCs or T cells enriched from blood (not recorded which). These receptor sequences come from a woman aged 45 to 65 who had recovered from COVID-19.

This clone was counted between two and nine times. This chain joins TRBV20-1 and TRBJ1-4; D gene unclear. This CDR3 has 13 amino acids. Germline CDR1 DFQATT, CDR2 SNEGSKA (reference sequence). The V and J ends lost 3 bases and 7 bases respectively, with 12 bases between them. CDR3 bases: TGCAGTGCTAGTACTGGGGAGGGTGAAAAACTGTTTTTT. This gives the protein CSASTGEGEKLFF.

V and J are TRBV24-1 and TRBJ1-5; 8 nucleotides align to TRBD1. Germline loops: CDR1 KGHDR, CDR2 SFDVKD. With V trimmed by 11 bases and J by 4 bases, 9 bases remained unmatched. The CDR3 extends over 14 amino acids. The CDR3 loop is CAIGSGGWNQPQHF. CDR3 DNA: TGTGCCATTGGGTCAGGGGGCTGGAATCAGCCCCAGCATTTT.

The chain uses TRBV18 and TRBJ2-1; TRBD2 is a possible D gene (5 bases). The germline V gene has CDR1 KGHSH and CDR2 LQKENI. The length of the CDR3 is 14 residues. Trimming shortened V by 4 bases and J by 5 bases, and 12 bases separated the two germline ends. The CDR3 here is CASSRKEGNNEQFF. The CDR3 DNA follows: TGTGCCAGCTCACGGAAAGAGGGAAACAATGAGCAGTTCTTC.

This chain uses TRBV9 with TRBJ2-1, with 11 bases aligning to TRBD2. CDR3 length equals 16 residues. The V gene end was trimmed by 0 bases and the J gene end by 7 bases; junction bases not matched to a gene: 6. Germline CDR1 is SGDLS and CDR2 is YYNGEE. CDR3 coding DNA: TGTGCCAGCAGCGTAGAAGTAGCGGGAGGGCGAAATGAGCAGTTCTTC. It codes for CASSVEVAGGRNEQFF.

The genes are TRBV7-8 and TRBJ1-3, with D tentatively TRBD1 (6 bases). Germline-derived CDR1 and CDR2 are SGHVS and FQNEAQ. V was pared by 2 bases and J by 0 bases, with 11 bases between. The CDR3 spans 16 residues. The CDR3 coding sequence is TGTGCCAGCAGCTTAAAGGACAGAAACTCTGGAAACACCATATATTTT. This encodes CASSLKDRNSGNTIYF.

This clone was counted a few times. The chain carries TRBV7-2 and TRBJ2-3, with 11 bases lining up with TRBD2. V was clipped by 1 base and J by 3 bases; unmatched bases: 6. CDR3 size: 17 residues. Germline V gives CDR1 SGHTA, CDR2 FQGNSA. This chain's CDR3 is CASSLDRASGRTDTQYF. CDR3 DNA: TGTGCCAGCAGCTTAGATCGGGCTAGCGGGAGGACAGATACGCAGTATTTT.

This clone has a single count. CDR3 sequence: CASRFLPDSPLSGNTIYF. The CDR3 DNA sequence: TGCGCCAGCAGATTCTTACCCGACAGCCCCCTATCTGGAAACACCATATATTTT. The chain carries TRBV5-1 and TRBJ1-3, with D tentatively TRBD1 (5 bases). V lost 5 bases and J 1 base, leaving 22 bases between the germline ends. CDR1 SGHRS and CDR2 YFSETQ come from the germline V gene. This CDR3 comprises 18 residues.

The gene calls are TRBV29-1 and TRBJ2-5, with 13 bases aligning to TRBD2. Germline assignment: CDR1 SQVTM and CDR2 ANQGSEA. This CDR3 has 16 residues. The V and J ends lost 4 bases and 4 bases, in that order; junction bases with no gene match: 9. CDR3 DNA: TGCAGCGTTGTGGGGGGACTAGCGGGACAATTAGAGACCCAGTACTTC. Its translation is CSVVGGLAGQLETQYF.

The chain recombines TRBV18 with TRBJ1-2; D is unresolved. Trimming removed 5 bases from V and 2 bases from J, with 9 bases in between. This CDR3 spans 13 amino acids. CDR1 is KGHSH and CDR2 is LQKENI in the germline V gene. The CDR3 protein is CASSTTENYGYTF. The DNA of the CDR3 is TGTGCCAGCTCAACCACAGAGAACTATGGCTACACCTTC.

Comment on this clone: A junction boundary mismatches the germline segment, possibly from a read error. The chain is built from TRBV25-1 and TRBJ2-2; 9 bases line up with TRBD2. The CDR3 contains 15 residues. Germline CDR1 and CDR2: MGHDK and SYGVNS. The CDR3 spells CASRASGVNPGELFF. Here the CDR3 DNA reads TGTGCCAGCAGAGCTAGCGGGGTGAACCCCGGGGAGCTGTTTTTT. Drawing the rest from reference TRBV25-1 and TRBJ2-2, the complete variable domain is EADIYQTPRYLVIGTGKKITLECSQTMGHDKMYWYQQDPGMELHLIHYSYGVNSTEKGDLSSESTVSRIRTEHFPLTLESARPSHTSQYLCASRASGVNPGELFFGEGSRLTVL.